This section outlines one T cell receptor (beta chain) sequence together with its context. The data belong to a study of blood T cell repertoires in COVID-19. Turning to the study itself: The cDNA or gDNA used as material had been derived from T cells, B-cell-depleted T cells, or PBMCs.

CDR1 and CDR2 from the germline V gene are SGHRS and YFSETQ. The CDR3 consists of 15 residues. Trimming removed 5 bases from V and 4 bases from J; junction bases left unmatched: 6. In the authors' methods: Estimation of nucleated cell counts was performed using reference gene primer amplification. Repertoires were generated with immunoSEQ multiplex PCR, while TCRdb's copy carries only in-frame clones and drops some. For V, J and clone size, that table is used; D and trimming come from the DNA. The sample includes 200,000 to 300,000 clones, about 87% of them seen just once. Source material: peripheral blood. This sequence was found in a man in his 60s who had recovered from COVID-19. The V and J genes are TRBV5-1 and TRBJ1-5; 10 bases are shared with TRBD1. CDR3 in amino acids: CASRAGTGVNQPQHF. The CDR3 DNA follows: TGCGCCAGCAGGGCCGGGACAGGGGTGAATCAGCCCCAGCATTTT.